These 21 T cell receptor beta chains were all obtained from the same sample, sequenced in a study of Ad26.COV2.S vaccination and SARS-CoV-2 variants. As to treatment: around 19 received Ad26.COV2.S at low or high dose, single or two shots; roughly five received placebo; per-sample allocation not given. Specimen acquisition occurred on day 63 following the initial vaccine or placebo injection. Some clones are missing from TCRdb's copy, which holds only in-frame ones; the method was immunoSEQ multiplex PCR. Of 400,000 or so clones listed, around 85% are singletons. The specimen comprised peripheral blood, sampled in a trial of Ad26.COV2.S vaccine versus placebo. These receptors all stem from a person aged 18-60 years who received the Ad26.COV2.S COVID-19 vaccine or a placebo.

The chain has TRBV4-1 and TRBJ2-3, with D perhaps matching TRBD2 (6 bases). Trimming took 1 base from V and 1 from J, leaving 15 bases between them. CDR1 is MGHRA and CDR2 is YSYEKL in the germline V gene. The CDR3 consists of 17 residues. CDR3 DNA sequence: TGCGCCAGCAGCCAAGGGAGGGCTCGCGGGGGCACAGATACGCAGTATTTT. Translation gives CASSQGRARGGTDTQYF.

The chain couples TRBV2 to TRBJ2-7, with D possibly matching TRBD1 (6 bases). The CDR3 runs to 15 residues. The germline CDR1 and CDR2 sequences are SNHLY and FYNNEI. V lost 1 base and J lost 0, with 10 bases in between. CDR3 in amino acids: CASSEGQVGSYEQYF. DNA of the CDR3: TGTGCCAGCAGTGAAGGACAGGTCGGCTCCTACGAGCAGTACTTC.

The V gene is TRBV6-1, the J gene TRBJ2-7, with D perhaps given as TRBD1 or TRBD2 (5 bases each). Germline values: CDR1 MNHNS, CDR2 SASEGT. V lost 1 base and J lost 2, with 15 bases in between. The CDR3 spans 16 residues. The CDR3 protein is CASSEGSGGTTYEQYF. DNA of the CDR3: TGTGCCAGCAGTGAAGGCAGTGGGGGTACCACCTACGAGCAGTACTTC.

This chain connects TRBV4-1 to TRBJ1-1; no clear D. Germline V gene lookup returns CDR1 MGHRA and CDR2 YSYEKL. The CDR3 is 12 residues long. V lost 5 bases, J lost 3 bases, and 7 bases lay in between. CDR3 residues: CASSVGDTEAFF. CDR3 nucleotide sequence: TGCGCCAGCAGCGTTGGGGACACTGAAGCTTTCTTT.

The table lists this clone with a count of one. The chain has TRBV12-3 or TRBV12-4 and TRBJ2-1; 9 bases fit TRBD1. J lost 15 bases, V lost 4 bases, and 7 bases had no gene match. This CDR3 contains 12 residues. CDR3: CASSSYRDRAFF. The CDR3, as DNA: TGTGCCAGCAGTTCTTACCGGGACAGGGCGTTCTTC.

The gene calls are TRBV9 and TRBJ2-7; TRBD1 or TRBD2 may be the D gene (5 bases each). Germline V CDR1 and CDR2: SGDLS, YYNGEE. V was clipped by 1 base and J by 3 bases, with 11 bases between them. CDR3 size: 14 residues. The CDR3 loop reads CASSVRPGSYEQYF. CDR3 in DNA: TGTGCCAGCAGCGTACGTCCAGGGAGCTACGAGCAGTACTTC.

The chain joins TRBV11-3 to TRBJ2-1, with D uncertain. Germline-derived CDR1 and CDR2 are SGHNT and YENEEA. V was pared by 6 bases and J by 0 bases, with 12 bases between. The length of the CDR3 is 15 residues. The CDR3 loop is CASRDSSLSYNEQFF. The CDR3 nucleotides read TGTGCCAGCAGGGATAGCAGTCTCTCCTACAATGAGCAGTTCTTC.

The genes are TRBV3-1 (or the pseudogene TRBV3-2) and TRBJ1-6; D not certain. V was trimmed by 0 bases and J by 8 bases, leaving 8 bases between them. This CDR3 has 14 residues. Germline V lookup: CDR1 LGHDT, CDR2 YNNKEL (reference sequence). The CDR3 protein is CASSQDLTDSPLHF. In nucleotides, the CDR3 is TGTGCCAGCAGCCAAGATCTTACGGATTCACCCCTCCACTTT.

This clone has just one count. The chain is built from TRBV20-1 and TRBJ2-1; either TRBD1 or TRBD2 may fit D (5 bases each). Germline V lookup: CDR1 DFQATT, CDR2 SNEGSKA (reference sequence). The CDR3 covers 11 residues. Trimming left V 4 bases short and J 14 bases short, with 15 bases between. In nucleotides, the CDR3 is TGCAGTGCTACCCCCGGGACGTTGAAGTTCTTC. It encodes CSATPGTLKFF.

Concerning this clone itself: Its ends do not fully match the called genes, so a read error is possible. This chain uses TRBV5-8 with TRBJ1-2, with 9 positions matching TRBD1. The germline V gene has CDR1 SGHTS and CDR2 YDEGEE. The CDR3 runs 15 residues. In nucleotides, the CDR3 is TGTGCCAGCAGTCGCAGGGACAGGGCTAAGTATGGCTACACCTTC. Its translation: CASSRRDRAKYGYTF.

This clone was recorded once. The chain employs TRBV11-3 and TRBJ2-5; 9 bases are shared with TRBD1. V lost 5 bases to trimming and J lost 5 bases; unmatched junction nucleotides: 12. This CDR3 is built from 16 residues. Germline CDR1 SGHNT, CDR2 YENEEA. CDR3 residues: CASSRIRDRVGETQYF. CDR3 in DNA: TGTGCCAGCAGCCGAATCCGGGACAGGGTCGGGGAGACCCAGTACTTC.

V gene TRBV12-3 or TRBV12-4 combines with J gene TRBJ1-3; D call uncertain. Between the trimmed V and J ends, which lost 7 bases and 4 bases, there was a span of 11 bases. The CDR3 covers 13 residues. CDR3 in amino acids: CASTPDIGNTIYF. CDR3 nucleotide sequence: TGTGCCAGCACCCCTGACATAGGAAACACCATATATTTT.

V gene TRBV6-5 combines with J gene TRBJ1-1; D not certain. Germline V gives CDR1 MNHEY, CDR2 SVGAGI. The CDR3 consists of 14 residues. V lost 6 bases and J 6 bases, leaving 17 bases between the germline ends. The CDR3 loop reads CASRFGRKFPEAFF. The CDR3, as DNA: TGTGCCAGCAGATTTGGACGTAAGTTCCCTGAAGCTTTCTTT.

The rearrangement joins TRBV30 to TRBJ1-1; TRBD1 matches at 12 bases. The V and J ends lost 0 bases and 4 bases, in that order; junction bases with no gene match: 6. From germline, CDR1 is GTSNPN and CDR2 SVGIG (reference sequence). This CDR3 has 16 residues. DNA for the CDR3: TGTGCCTGGAGTGTTAGGGACAGGGGGCCGGGCACTGAAGCTTTCTTT. Encoded protein: CAWSVRDRGPGTEAFF.

The J gene is TRBJ2-2, the V gene TRBV7-9; D gene uncertain. This CDR3 is built from 15 residues. Trimming took 4 bases from V and 1 from J, leaving 10 bases between them. Germline V gene lookup returns CDR1 SEHNR and CDR2 FQNEAQ (reference sequence). The CDR3 is CASSSRVMNTGELFF. CDR3 in DNA: TGTGCCAGCAGCTCAAGGGTTATGAACACCGGGGAGCTGTTTTTT. Full variable domain (missing parts from reference TRBV7-9 and TRBJ2-2): DTGVSQNPRHKITKRGQNVTFRCDPISEHNRLYWYRQTLGQGPEFLTYFQNEAQLEKSRLLSDRFSAERPKGSFSTLEIQRTEQGDSAMYLCASSSRVMNTGELFFGEGSRLTVL.

The CDR3 loop reads CASSQVYTGELFF. The CDR3 DNA reads TGTGCCAGCAGCCAAGTATACACCGGGGAGCTGTTTTTT. This chain connects TRBV3-1 (or the pseudogene TRBV3-2) to TRBJ2-2; D is unresolved. This CDR3 has 13 residues. Looked up from germline, CDR1 is LGHDT and CDR2 is YNNKEL (reference sequence). Between the trimmed V and J ends, which lost 1 base and 3 bases, there was a span of 3 bases.

This chain connects TRBV7-6 to TRBJ2-2, with D perhaps matching TRBD2 (6 bases). V was cut by 3 bases and J by 5 bases, with 13 bases left in between. The CDR3 loop spans 15 amino acids. In germline, CDR1 is SGHVS, CDR2 FNYEAQ. The CDR3 coding sequence is TGTGCCAGCAGCTTTGATGCGGGGCGTACCGGGGAGCTGTTTTTT. It yields the protein CASSFDAGRTGELFF.

This clone appeared a few times. The chain has TRBV6-5 and TRBJ1-2, with D hard to call. The CDR3 consists of 14 residues. V was trimmed by 5 bases and J by 8 bases, leaving 18 bases between them. Germline V gene data show CDR1 as MNHEY and CDR2 as SVGAGI. This CDR3 reads CASSPGPLEVGYTF. As DNA, the CDR3 is TGTGCCAGCAGTCCCGGACCTCTGGAGGTCGGCTACACCTTC.

The chain uses TRBV2 and TRBJ2-1, with D possibly matching TRBD2 (6 bases). Looked up from germline, CDR1 is SNHLY and CDR2 is FYNNEI. This CDR3 contains 14 residues. Between the trimmed V and J ends, which lost 6 bases and 5 bases, there was a span of 14 bases. This CDR3 reads CASSPTRADNEQFF. CDR3 DNA: TGTGCCAGCAGCCCGACTAGGGCTGACAATGAGCAGTTCTTC.

This chain uses TRBV10-2 with TRBJ2-7; D call uncertain. With 8 bases removed from V and 7 bases from J, the gap between germline ends came to 12 bases. The CDR3 contains 11 residues. Germline-derived CDR1 and CDR2 are WSHSY and SAAADI. The CDR3 protein is CASQQYPEQYF. The CDR3 DNA is TGCGCCAGCCAGCAGTATCCTGAGCAGTACTTC.

This chain connects TRBV3-1 (or the pseudogene TRBV3-2) to TRBJ2-1; 8 nucleotides agree with TRBD2. The CDR3 is made up of 18 amino acids. Germline V gene sequence: CDR1 LGHDT, CDR2 YNNKEL (reference sequence). V dropped 0 bases and J dropped 6; count of bases not matched to a gene: 13. The DNA for the CDR3 is TGTGCCAGCAGCCAAGACCCACTTGGACTAGCTTGGGCCAATGAGCAGTTCTTC. Amino acids: CASSQDPLGLAWANEQFF.